This entry lists 25 T cell receptor beta chains sequenced from one sample in a study of blood T cell repertoires in COVID-19. Using immunoSEQ multiplex PCR, the repertoire was profiled, and TCRdb retains in-frame clones only, with some absent. The sample lists some 460,000 clones, around 89% seen once, with roughly 4% in the top ten. The sample taken for sequencing was peripheral blood. All receptors come from a woman between 25 and 40 years old with acute or convalescent COVID-19.

This chain links TRBV7-9 with TRBJ2-7; 7 nucleotides line up with TRBD2. The CDR3 is 15 residues long. Germline CDR1 reads SEHNR; CDR2 reads FQNEAQ (reference sequence). V was pared by 2 bases and J by 4 bases, with 8 bases of the junction left unmatched. DNA for the CDR3: TGTGCCAGCAGCTTAAAAGGCGGGGGTCTGTACGAGCAGTACTTC. This encodes CASSLKGGGLYEQYF. The complete variable domain, with remaining parts taken from reference TRBV7-9 and TRBJ2-7, reads DTGVSQNPRHKITKRGQNVTFRCDPISEHNRLYWYRQTLGQGPEFLTYFQNEAQLEKSRLLSDRFSAERPKGSFSTLEIQRTEQGDSAMYLCASSLKGGGLYEQYFGPGTRLTVT.

The rearrangement joins TRBV5-1 to TRBJ2-7, with 7 positions matching TRBD2. CDR1 and CDR2 (germline): SGHRS, YFSETQ. CDR3 length equals 13 residues. With 3 bases clipped from V and 6 bases from J, the junction kept 6 bases outside the gene matches. The CDR3: CASSWGTNSEQYF. CDR3 nucleotide sequence: TGCGCCAGCAGCTGGGGGACTAACTCCGAGCAGTACTTC.

The V gene is TRBV20-1, the J gene TRBJ1-2, with TRBD1 matching 7 bases. The J segment lost 2 bases and the V segment lost 3 bases, leaving 6 bases of the junction unmatched. Germline lookup yields CDR1 DFQATT and CDR2 SNEGSKA (reference sequence). This CDR3 comprises 14 residues. The CDR3, as DNA: TGCAGTGCTAGTGTAGGGACAGCAAACTATGGCTACACCTTC. It translates to CSASVGTANYGYTF.

The chain joins TRBV18 to TRBJ2-5; D gene ambiguous. Between the trimmed V and J ends, which lost 4 bases and 3 bases, there was a span of 12 bases. The CDR3 has 14 amino acids. Germline V gene data show CDR1 as KGHSH and CDR2 as LQKENI. In DNA, the CDR3 is TGTGCCAGCTCACGTAGGTACAGTAAAGAGACCCAGTACTTC. Its protein is CASSRRYSKETQYF.

V usage is TRBV30 and J usage is TRBJ1-5; 8 bases align to TRBD1. Per germline, CDR1 GTSNPN and CDR2 SVGIG (reference sequence). The CDR3 is 14 residues long. Unmatched junction bases numbered 9, after V lost 5 bases and J lost 6 bases. The CDR3 nucleotides are TGTGCCTGGGCCAGTACAGGGGGTGGTCAGCCCCAGCATTTT. Amino acid sequence: CAWASTGGGQPQHF.

The rearrangement links TRBV19 to TRBJ1-6; D gene uncertain. Germline assignment: CDR1 LNHDA and CDR2 SQIVND (reference sequence). The CDR3 totals 15 residues. Trimming cost V 5 bases and J 0 bases, with 8 bases left between them. CDR3 coding DNA: TGTGCCAGTAGTCGGGAGTTCTCCTATAATTCACCCCTCCACTTT. It codes for CASSREFSYNSPLHF.

The rearrangement links TRBV20-1 to TRBJ1-2; possible D gene TRBD1, 6 bases. This CDR3 has 14 amino acids. Trimming removed 3 bases from V and 4 bases from J, with 15 bases in between. The germline V gene has CDR1 DFQATT and CDR2 SNEGSKA (reference sequence). The DNA for the CDR3 is TGCAGTGCTAGTGATCTCGACAGGTCCTATGGCTACACCTTC. Translation gives CSASDLDRSYGYTF.

The chain links TRBV9 to TRBJ1-1, with D hard to call. Germline V gives CDR1 SGDLS, CDR2 YYNGEE. The CDR3 is 15 amino acids. The V end lost 4 bases, the J end lost 6 bases, and 19 bases lay between the germline ends. This chain's CDR3 is CASSPSGRDRAEAFF. CDR3 in DNA: TGTGCCAGCAGCCCCTCAGGACGGGATCGGGCTGAAGCTTTCTTT.

The rearrangement links TRBV30 to TRBJ1-4, with D unclear. Trimming took 3 bases from V and 12 from J, leaving 20 bases between them. The CDR3 is 14 amino acids. Looked up from germline, CDR1 is GTSNPN and CDR2 is SVGIG (reference sequence). The CDR3 bases are TGTGCCTGGAGGGCCCCGGGATCCAGAAAAGAACTGTTTTTT. This encodes CAWRAPGSRKELFF.

The chain couples TRBV7-8 to TRBJ2-3; 8 nucleotides line up with TRBD2. V trimming: 1 base; J trimming: 4 bases; junction bases outside the gene matches: 7. The CDR3 contains 16 residues. CDR1 and CDR2 from the germline V gene are SGHVS and FQNEAQ. This CDR3 is CASSLVSGGPADTQYF. CDR3 DNA: TGTGCCAGCAGCTTAGTCTCGGGGGGGCCAGCAGATACGCAGTATTTT.

The chain couples TRBV4-1 to TRBJ2-2; weak D call: TRBD1 (6 bases). With 1 base removed from V and 4 bases from J, the gap between germline ends came to 13 bases. Germline V gene data show CDR1 as MGHRA and CDR2 as YSYEKL. This CDR3 has 16 residues. The CDR3 protein is CASSQGGQLITGELFF. In nucleotides, the CDR3 is TGCGCCAGCAGCCAAGGAGGACAGCTGATCACCGGGGAGCTGTTTTTT.

This clone was seen a few times. This chain joins TRBV29-1 and TRBJ1-4; D gene unclear. CDR3 length: 12 amino acids. Trimming removed 5 bases at V and 4 bases at J, with 8 bases between. Germline CDR1 is SQVTM and CDR2 is ANQGSEA. Here the CDR3 DNA reads TGCAGCGTTTTTTCCGGTAATGAAAAACTGTTTTTT. Protein: CSVFSGNEKLFF.

The V gene is TRBV6-5, the J gene TRBJ2-2, with 11 bases aligning to TRBD1. Germline V gene data show CDR1 as MNHEY and CDR2 as SVGAGI. The CDR3 has 15 residues. The ends lost 6 bases at V and 4 bases at J; junction bases unmatched: 4. This CDR3 is CASRTGTGGTGELFF. The CDR3 nucleotides are TGTGCCAGCAGAACCGGGACAGGGGGCACCGGGGAGCTGTTTTTT.

This clone was recorded at least ten times. This chain uses TRBV28 with TRBJ1-1; possible D gene TRBD1, 5 bases. The CDR3 is 14 amino acids. Between the trimmed V and J ends, which lost 6 bases and 0 bases, there was a span of 11 bases. In germline, CDR1 is MDHEN, CDR2 SYDVKM. The CDR3, as DNA: TGTGCCAGCAGGAGCGGGGGGGTGAACACTGAAGCTTTCTTT. The encoded protein is CASRSGGVNTEAFF. Full variable domain (rest looked up from reference TRBV28 and TRBJ1-1): DVKVTQSSRYLVKRTGEKVFLECVQDMDHENMFWYRQDPGLGLRLIYFSYDVKMKEKGDIPEGYSVSREKKERFSLILESASTNQTSMYLCASRSGGVNTEAFFGQGTRLTVV.

J is TRBJ2-7 and V is TRBV5-1, with 8 bases identical to TRBD2. The trim removed 2 bases at V and 4 bases at J, leaving 8 bases unmatched. The germline CDR1 and CDR2 sequences are SGHRS and YFSETQ. The CDR3 runs to 15 residues. The CDR3 spells CASSFSAGGTYEQYF. The CDR3 nucleotides are TGCGCCAGCAGCTTTTCCGCGGGGGGCACTTACGAGCAGTACTTC.

The CDR3 DNA sequence: TGTGCCAGCATGGACTCGTCAGATACGCAGTATTTT. It yields the protein CASMDSSDTQYF. The chain recombines TRBV5-8 with TRBJ2-3; tentatively, D is TRBD2 (5 bases). Trimming took 6 bases from V and 4 from J, leaving 9 bases between them. Germline-derived CDR1 and CDR2 are SGHTS and YDEGEE. The length of the CDR3 is 12 residues.

The V gene is TRBV5-1, the J gene TRBJ1-1, with D possibly matching TRBD1 (6 bases). V was clipped by 0 bases and J by 3 bases, with 9 bases between them. This CDR3 is built from 14 residues. Germline V lookup: CDR1 SGHRS, CDR2 YFSETQ. CDR3 in DNA: TGCGCCAGCAGCTTGGCCGAGGGGGACACTGAAGCTTTCTTT. This gives the protein CASSLAEGDTEAFF.

V and J are TRBV5-6 and TRBJ1-2, with D possibly being TRBD1 (5 bases). V dropped 4 bases and J dropped 2 bases, with 15 bases sitting between them. The CDR3 sequence is 15 residues long. CDR1 and CDR2 (germline): SGHDT, YYEEEE. As DNA, the CDR3 is TGTGCCAGCAGCCTAATCAGGGTTAGAAACTATGGCTACACCTTC. As protein: CASSLIRVRNYGYTF.

J is TRBJ2-3 and V is TRBV5-4; D ambiguous. The V gene's germline CDR1 is SGHNT and CDR2 YYREEE (reference sequence). Trimming took 2 bases from V and 2 from J, leaving 15 bases between them. The CDR3 length is 16 residues. In DNA form, the CDR3 reads TGTGCCAGCAGCTTCGACTCCCTAAGCCTCACAGATACGCAGTATTTT. Its protein product is CASSFDSLSLTDTQYF.

V gene TRBV2 combines with J gene TRBJ1-1, with D possibly TRBD1 on 5 matching bases. The germline gives CDR1 SNHLY, CDR2 FYNNEI. This CDR3 region has 14 residues. V lost 4 bases to trimming and J lost 1 base, with 10 bases between them. In DNA form, the CDR3 reads TGTGCCAGCAGTGTCAGGGCAGAGAACACTGAAGCTTTCTTT. As protein: CASSVRAENTEAFF.

A single count supports this clone. The chain recombines TRBV19 with TRBJ2-5; 9 nucleotides match TRBD2. J gave up 2 bases and V 4 bases, and 5 bases lay outside the gene matches. The CDR3 runs to 15 residues. CDR1 and CDR2 (germline): LNHDA, SQIVND (reference sequence). The CDR3 DNA follows: TGTGCCAGTAGTACCATTAGCGGGGGACAAGAGACCCAGTACTTC. Protein: CASSTISGGQETQYF.

Worth noting for this clone: At the DNA level, this CDR3 is encoded by other sequences in the same sample as well. The V and J genes are TRBV28 and TRBJ2-5, with TRBD2 as a possible D gene (5 bases). V shed 2 bases and J shed 1 base, with 8 bases lying between them. The germline V gene has CDR1 MDHEN and CDR2 SYDVKM. The CDR3 totals 14 residues. The CDR3, as DNA: TGTGCCAGCAGTTTAGCTGGAGGCCAAGAGACCCAGTACTTC. Protein sequence: CASSLAGGQETQYF.

This chain uses TRBV24-1 with TRBJ2-2, with D uncertain. The CDR3 has 14 amino acids. CDR1 KGHDR and CDR2 SFDVKD come from the germline V gene. Trimming shortened V by 9 bases and J by 2 bases, and 12 bases separated the two germline ends. The CDR3 here is CATSVTSNTGELFF. The CDR3 DNA reads as TGTGCCACCTCTGTGACATCAAACACCGGGGAGCTGTTTTTT.

This chain connects TRBV19 to TRBJ1-1, with TRBD1 as a possible D gene (5 bases). The CDR3 is 15 residues long. Trimming left V 6 bases short and J 1 base short, with 15 bases between. Germline loops: CDR1 LNHDA, CDR2 SQIVND (reference sequence). The CDR3 spells CASSPVSGANTEAFF. CDR3 DNA: TGTGCCAGTAGCCCTGTTAGTGGGGCGAACACTGAAGCTTTCTTT. The full variable domain, completed using reference TRBV19 and TRBJ1-1, is DGGITQSPKYLFRKEGQNVTLSCEQNLNHDAMYWYRQDPGQGLRLIYYSQIVNDFQKGDIAEGYSVSREKKESFPLTVTSAQKNPTAFYLCASSPVSGANTEAFFGQGTRLTVV.

This chain joins TRBV5-1 and TRBJ2-4; TRBD2 aligns across 10 bases. This CDR3 spans 19 amino acids. The V gene's germline CDR1 is SGHRS and CDR2 YFSETQ. J lost 0 bases, V lost 0 bases, and 9 bases had no gene match. The CDR3 loop is CASSLGISGGPLAKNIQYF. The CDR3 DNA sequence: TGCGCCAGCAGCTTGGGTATTAGCGGGGGGCCCCTAGCCAAAAACATTCAGTACTTC.